Given below is one T cell receptor beta chain in context. This clonotype was seen at least ten times. Its antigen is not yet known. No much larger clonotype is one base removed from it; base qualities were not supplied. Graves' hyperthyroidism was defined as stable when no progression to ophthalmopathy occurred over 18 months of follow-up. Hyperthyroidism patients were newly diagnosed, with disease duration under 2 months, and aged 18 to 65 years. Exclusion was applied to patients with uncontrolled infections, other autoimmune diseases, pregnancy or lactation. Diagnoses were based on clinical symptoms, serum thyroxine and TRAb, thyroid ultrasound and orbital computed tomography. Ficoll-Paque density gradient centrifugation was used to isolate PBMCs from 8 to 10 ml of fresh peripheral blood. Total RNA was extracted using Trizol reagent, and RNA quality was assessed on an Agilent 2100 Bioanalyzer. The TCR beta CDR3 regions were amplified from the RNA transcripts. The first round of RT-PCR for the TCR CDR3 was performed with the HTBI primer set and the Qiagen OneStep RT-PCR kit. A second multiplex PCR round built the libraries, followed by size selection and purification. Libraries were sequenced paired-end with 100 bp reads on an Illumina HiSeq2000. From the authors' description of their analysis: SOAPnuke was used to process the raw data, with reads discarded if the reads contained adapters or uncalled bases, had a mean Phred below 15, or lacked an exact constant-primer or identifier match. COPE v1.2.5 was used to merge high-quality paired reads, and clonotypes were defined as unique nucleotide sequences. MiTCR v1.1 was used to align clonotypes to the IMGT TRBV, TRBD and TRBJ reference segments. Only V-J combinations with frequency above 0.0001, covering about 99% of repertoires, were analysed. The TCS score was defined as F50 (clonal expansion) divided by E x V (chaos), with BLOSUM62-based TCRdist calculated between CDR3 peptides within each V-J. Welch's t-statistics and random forest reduced roughly 540 V-J features to around 14, which were used in a naive Bayes classifier (R e1071). TCRdb applied fastp at Q25 and MiXCR to the public reads, then kept only in-frame beta chains. Every distinct CDR3 protein forms one entry, paired with its most common genes and DNA. None of the V and J calls come from the authors' own analysis; TCRdb made them. This sample holds approximately 200,000 distinct CDR3 sequences; approximately 20% were observed only once. Together, the top ten hold about 41% of the sample.

This entry belongs to a study of T cells in Graves' hyperthyroidism and ophthalmopathy (dated by TCRdb to between 2018 and 2020). About the investigation overall: Peripheral blood was sampled at the time of initial diagnosis, prior to any treatment. TCR V-J signatures able to tell the groups apart were searched for in a discovery cohort of 100 patients, of whom 40 to 45 had Graves' ophthalmopathy and around 56 had stable Graves' hyperthyroidism. Whether ophthalmopathy could be predicted prospectively was tested in an independent validation cohort made up of some 20 hyperthyroidism patients plus 17 patients who later progressed to ophthalmopathy. The approximately 100 discovery patients were divided at random into training and test sets in a 7:3 ratio. In more than 5 Graves' hyperthyroidism patients, the study also compared T-cell repertoires from thyroid tissue with T-cell repertoires from blood. Following sampling, methimazole starting at 30 mg daily was given to hyperthyroidism patients, and high-dose intravenous methylprednisolone was given to ophthalmopathy patients. According to the paper, TCR Vbeta CDR3 sequencing was carried out on about 140 peripheral blood samples, which came from about 45 ophthalmopathy, roughly 75 hyperthyroidism and approximately 17 progressor patients. The paper as a whole reports these results and caveats: Sample size was not statistically predetermined, and investigators were not blinded to group allocation. A model built on a 13 V-J signature distinguished ophthalmopathy from stable hyperthyroidism, reaching about 88% sensitivity and under 84% specificity in cross-validation and 80%/75% in testing. Most expanded thyroid clonotypes (frequency above 0.001) were also detected in blood, a finding suggesting that blood repertoires may reflect thyroid immune responses. In validation, progression to ophthalmopathy was predicted by the model with 65% to 71% sensitivity and around 76% specificity, a median of roughly six months before onset.

The germline V gene supplies CDR1 SGHRS and CDR2 YFSETQ. The CDR3 contains 15 residues, cysteine and phenylalanine counted. Left in the record is the CDR3 DNA by itself, 45 bases read in frame from the first base. V is pruned by 4 bases and J by 5 bases, leaving 12 bases of the junction without a gene match. The sequence was collected from a man aged 35 to 55 with Graves' hyperthyroidism. Input material: blood. The rearrangement joined TRBV5-1 to TRBJ2-7, and 7 junction bases match TRBD1. The CDR3 reads CASSRPRTGLDEQYF. The DNA sequence is given as TGCGCCAGCAGCCGTCCCCGGACAGGCCTAGACGAGCAGTACTTC.